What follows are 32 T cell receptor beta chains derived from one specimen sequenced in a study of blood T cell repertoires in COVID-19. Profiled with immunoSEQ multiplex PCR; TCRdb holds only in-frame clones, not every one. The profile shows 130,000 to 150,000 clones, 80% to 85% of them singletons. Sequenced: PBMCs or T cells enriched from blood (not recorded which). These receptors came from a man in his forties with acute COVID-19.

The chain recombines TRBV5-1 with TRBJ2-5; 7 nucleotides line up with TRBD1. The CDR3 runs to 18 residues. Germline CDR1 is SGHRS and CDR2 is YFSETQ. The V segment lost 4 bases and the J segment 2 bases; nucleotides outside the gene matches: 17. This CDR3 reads CASSRGSDRAVLQETQYF. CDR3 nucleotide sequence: TGCGCCAGCAGCCGGGGCTCCGACAGGGCCGTGTTGCAAGAGACCCAGTACTTC.

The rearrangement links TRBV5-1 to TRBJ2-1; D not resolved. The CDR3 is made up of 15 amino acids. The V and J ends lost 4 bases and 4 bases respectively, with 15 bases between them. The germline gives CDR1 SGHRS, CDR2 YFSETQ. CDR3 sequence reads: CASSRFDSSYNEQFF. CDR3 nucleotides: TGCGCCAGCAGCCGTTTCGACTCTTCATACAATGAGCAGTTCTTC. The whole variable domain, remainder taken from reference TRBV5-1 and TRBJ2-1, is KAGVTQTPRYLIKTRGQQVTLSCSPISGHRSVSWYQQTPGQGLQFLFEYFSETQRNKGNFPGRFSGRQFSNSRSEMNVSTLELGDSALYLCASSRFDSSYNEQFFGPGTRLTVL.

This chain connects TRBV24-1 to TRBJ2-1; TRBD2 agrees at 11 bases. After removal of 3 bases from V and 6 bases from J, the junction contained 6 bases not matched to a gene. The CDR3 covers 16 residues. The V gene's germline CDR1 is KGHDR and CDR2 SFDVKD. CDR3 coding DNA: TGTGCCACCAGTGATGCGGGACTAGCGGAGTTCAATGAGCAGTTCTTC. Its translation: CATSDAGLAEFNEQFF.

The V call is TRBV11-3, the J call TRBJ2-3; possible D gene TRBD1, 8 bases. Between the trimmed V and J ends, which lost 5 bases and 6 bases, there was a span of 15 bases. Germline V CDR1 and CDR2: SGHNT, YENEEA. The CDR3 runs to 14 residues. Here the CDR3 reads CASSTGQGGDTQYF. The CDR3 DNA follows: TGTGCCAGCAGCACAGGACAGGGAGGGGATACGCAGTATTTT.

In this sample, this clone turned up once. The CDR3 DNA reads TGTGCCAGCAGCCTAGGGACAGGTAGCTCCTACGAGCAGTACTTC. Its protein is CASSLGTGSSYEQYF. The J gene is TRBJ2-7, the V gene TRBV6-5, with TRBD1 matching 8 bases. There are 15 residues in the CDR3. Looked up from germline, CDR1 is MNHEY and CDR2 is SVGAGI. Trimming removed 6 bases from V and 0 bases from J; junction bases left unmatched: 7.

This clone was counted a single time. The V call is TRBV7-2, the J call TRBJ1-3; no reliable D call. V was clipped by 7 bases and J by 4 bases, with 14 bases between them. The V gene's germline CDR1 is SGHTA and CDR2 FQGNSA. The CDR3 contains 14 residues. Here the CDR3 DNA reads TGTGCCAGCACCCTTGAACACGTCGGAAACACCATATATTTT. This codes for CASTLEHVGNTIYF.

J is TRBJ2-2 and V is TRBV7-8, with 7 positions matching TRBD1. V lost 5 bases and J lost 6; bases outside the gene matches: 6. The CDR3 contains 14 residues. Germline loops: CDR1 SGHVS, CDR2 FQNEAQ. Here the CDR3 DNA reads TGTGCCAGCAGCGCCAGTACAGGGGCCGGGGAGCTGTTTTTT. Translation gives CASSASTGAGELFF.

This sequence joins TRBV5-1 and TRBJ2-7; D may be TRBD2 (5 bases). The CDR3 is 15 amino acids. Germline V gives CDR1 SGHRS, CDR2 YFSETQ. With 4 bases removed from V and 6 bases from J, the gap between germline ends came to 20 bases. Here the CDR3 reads CASSEGTGSQAEQYF. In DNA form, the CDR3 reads TGCGCCAGCAGCGAGGGAACGGGGAGCCAGGCCGAGCAGTACTTC.

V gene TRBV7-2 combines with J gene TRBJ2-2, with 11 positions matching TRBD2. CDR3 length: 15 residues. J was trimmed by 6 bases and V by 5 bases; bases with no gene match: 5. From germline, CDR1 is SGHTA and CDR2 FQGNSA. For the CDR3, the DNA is TGTGCCAGCAGCCAGCGGACTAGCGGGCCCGGGGAGCTGTTTTTT. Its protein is CASSQRTSGPGELFF.

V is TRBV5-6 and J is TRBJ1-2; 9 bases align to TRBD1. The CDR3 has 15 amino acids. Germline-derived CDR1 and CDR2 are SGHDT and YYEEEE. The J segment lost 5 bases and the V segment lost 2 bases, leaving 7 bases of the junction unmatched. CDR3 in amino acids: CASSLGDRASYGYTF. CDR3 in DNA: TGTGCCAGCAGCTTAGGGGACAGGGCATCGTATGGCTACACCTTC.

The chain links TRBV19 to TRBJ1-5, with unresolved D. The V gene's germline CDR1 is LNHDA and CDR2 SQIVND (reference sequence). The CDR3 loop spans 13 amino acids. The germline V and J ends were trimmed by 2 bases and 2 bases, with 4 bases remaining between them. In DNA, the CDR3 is TGTGCCAGTAGTATAACAGGCAATCAGCCCCAGCATTTT. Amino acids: CASSITGNQPQHF.

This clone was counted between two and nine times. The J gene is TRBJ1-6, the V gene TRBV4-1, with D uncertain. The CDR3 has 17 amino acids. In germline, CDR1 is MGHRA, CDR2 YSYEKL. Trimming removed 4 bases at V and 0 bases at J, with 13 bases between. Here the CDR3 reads CASSPRVSGSYNSPLHF. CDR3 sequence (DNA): TGCGCCAGCAGCCCGCGTGTAAGCGGCTCCTATAATTCACCCCTCCACTTT.

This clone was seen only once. The CDR3 loop reads CASSQDPAGVTTGELFF. The CDR3 DNA follows: TGTGCCAGCAGCCAAGATCCAGCGGGAGTTACCACCGGGGAGCTGTTTTTT. The V and J genes are TRBV3-1 (or the pseudogene TRBV3-2) and TRBJ2-2; 8 bases are shared with TRBD2. Losses at the gene ends were 0 bases for V and 4 bases for J; bases not matched to a gene: 7. Looked up from germline, CDR1 is LGHDT and CDR2 is YNNKEL (reference sequence). This CDR3 contains 17 residues.

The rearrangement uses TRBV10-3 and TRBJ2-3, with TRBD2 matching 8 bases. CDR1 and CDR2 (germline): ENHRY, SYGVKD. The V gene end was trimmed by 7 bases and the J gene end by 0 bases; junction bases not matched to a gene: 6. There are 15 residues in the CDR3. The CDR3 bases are TGTGCCATCACCCTCTCTAGCGGGAGCACAGATACGCAGTATTTT. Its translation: CAITLSSGSTDTQYF.

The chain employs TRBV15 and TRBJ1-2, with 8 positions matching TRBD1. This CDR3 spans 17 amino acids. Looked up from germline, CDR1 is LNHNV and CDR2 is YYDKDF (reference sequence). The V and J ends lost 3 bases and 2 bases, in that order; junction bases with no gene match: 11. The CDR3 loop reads CATSRELLGQGNYGYTF. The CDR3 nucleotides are TGTGCCACCAGCAGGGAACTCCTCGGACAGGGAAACTATGGCTACACCTTC.

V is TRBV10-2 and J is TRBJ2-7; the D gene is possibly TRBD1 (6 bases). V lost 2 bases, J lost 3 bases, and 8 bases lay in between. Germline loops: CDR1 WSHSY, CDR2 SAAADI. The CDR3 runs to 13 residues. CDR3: CASSESRGYEQYF. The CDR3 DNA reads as TGCGCCAGCAGTGAGAGCAGGGGCTACGAGCAGTACTTC.

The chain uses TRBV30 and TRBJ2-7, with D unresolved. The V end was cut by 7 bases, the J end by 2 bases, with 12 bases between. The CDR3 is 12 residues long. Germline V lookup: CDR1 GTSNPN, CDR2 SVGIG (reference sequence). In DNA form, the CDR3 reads TGTGCCTTGACTCGTTCCACCTACGAGCAGTACTTC. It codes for CALTRSTYEQYF.

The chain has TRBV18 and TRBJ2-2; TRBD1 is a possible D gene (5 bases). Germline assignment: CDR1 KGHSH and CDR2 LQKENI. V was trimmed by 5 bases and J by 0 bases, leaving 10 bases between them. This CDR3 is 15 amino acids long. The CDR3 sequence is CASSFDRSNTGELFF. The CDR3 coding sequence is TGTGCCAGCTCATTCGACAGATCGAACACCGGGGAGCTGTTTTTT.

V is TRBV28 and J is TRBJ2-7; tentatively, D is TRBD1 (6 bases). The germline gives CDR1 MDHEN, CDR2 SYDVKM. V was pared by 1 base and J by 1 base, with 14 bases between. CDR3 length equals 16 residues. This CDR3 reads CASSLSDGTLSYEQYF. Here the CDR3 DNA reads TGTGCCAGCAGTTTATCGGATGGGACACTTTCCTACGAGCAGTACTTC. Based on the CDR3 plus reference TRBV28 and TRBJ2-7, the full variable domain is DVKVTQSSRYLVKRTGEKVFLECVQDMDHENMFWYRQDPGLGLRLIYFSYDVKMKEKGDIPEGYSVSREKKERFSLILESASTNQTSMYLCASSLSDGTLSYEQYFGPGTRLTVT.

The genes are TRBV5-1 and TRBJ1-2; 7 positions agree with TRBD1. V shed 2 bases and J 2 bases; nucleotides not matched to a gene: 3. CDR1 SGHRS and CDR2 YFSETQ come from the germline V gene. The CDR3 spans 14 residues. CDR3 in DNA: TGCGCCAGCAGCTTAGGGACAGAAAACTATGGCTACACCTTC. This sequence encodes CASSLGTENYGYTF.

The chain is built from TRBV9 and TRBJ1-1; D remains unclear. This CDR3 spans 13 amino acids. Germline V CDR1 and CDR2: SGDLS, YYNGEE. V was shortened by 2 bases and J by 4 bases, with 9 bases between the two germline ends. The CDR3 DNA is TGTGCCAGCAGCGTCATTGGGAGCACTGAAGCTTTCTTT. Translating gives CASSVIGSTEAFF.

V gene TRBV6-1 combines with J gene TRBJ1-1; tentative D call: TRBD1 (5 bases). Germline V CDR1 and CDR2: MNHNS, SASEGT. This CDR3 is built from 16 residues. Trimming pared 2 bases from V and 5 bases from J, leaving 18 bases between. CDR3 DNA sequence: TGTGCCAGCAGTGAAAGTCCACAGGAAGGGTGGACTGAAGCTTTCTTT. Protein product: CASSESPQEGWTEAFF.

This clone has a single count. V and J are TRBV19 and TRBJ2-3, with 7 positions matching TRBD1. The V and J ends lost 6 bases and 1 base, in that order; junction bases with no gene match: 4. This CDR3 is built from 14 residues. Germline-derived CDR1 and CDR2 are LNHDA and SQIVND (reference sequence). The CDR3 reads CASRTTGGTDTQYF. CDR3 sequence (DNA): TGTGCCAGTAGAACTACAGGGGGCACAGATACGCAGTATTTT.

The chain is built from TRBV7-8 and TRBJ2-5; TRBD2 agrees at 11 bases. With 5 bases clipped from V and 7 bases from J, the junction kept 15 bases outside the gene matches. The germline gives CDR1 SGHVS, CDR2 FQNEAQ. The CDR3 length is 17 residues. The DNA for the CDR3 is TGTGCCAGCAGCCATAGGGAGACTAGCGGGGCAGCGGGGACCCAGTACTTC. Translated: CASSHRETSGAAGTQYF. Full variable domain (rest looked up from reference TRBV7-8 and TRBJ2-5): GAGVSQSPRYKVAKRGQDVALRCDPISGHVSLFWYQQALGQGPEFLTYFQNEAQLDKSGLPSDRFFAERPEGSVSTLKIQRTQQEDSAVYLCASSHRETSGAAGTQYFGPGTRLLVL.

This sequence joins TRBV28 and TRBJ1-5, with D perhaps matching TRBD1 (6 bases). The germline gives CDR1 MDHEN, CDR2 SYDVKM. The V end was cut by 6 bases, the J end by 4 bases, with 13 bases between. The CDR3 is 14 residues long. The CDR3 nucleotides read TGTGCCAGCAGCGAACAGGGTTGGAATCAGCCCCAGCATTTT. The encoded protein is CASSEQGWNQPQHF.

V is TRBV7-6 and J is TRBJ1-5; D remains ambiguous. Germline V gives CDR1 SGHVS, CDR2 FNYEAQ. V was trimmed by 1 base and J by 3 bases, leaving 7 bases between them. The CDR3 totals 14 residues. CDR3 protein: CASSLGGINQPQHF. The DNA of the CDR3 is TGTGCCAGCAGCTTAGGAGGTATCAATCAGCCCCAGCATTTT.

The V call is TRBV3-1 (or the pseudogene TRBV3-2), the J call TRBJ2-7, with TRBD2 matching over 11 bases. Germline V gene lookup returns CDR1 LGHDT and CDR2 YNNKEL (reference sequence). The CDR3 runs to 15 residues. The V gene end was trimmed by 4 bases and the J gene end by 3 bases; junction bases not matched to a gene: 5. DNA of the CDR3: TGTGCCAGCAGCCCACTAGCGGGGGTATTCTACGAGCAGTACTTC. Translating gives CASSPLAGVFYEQYF.

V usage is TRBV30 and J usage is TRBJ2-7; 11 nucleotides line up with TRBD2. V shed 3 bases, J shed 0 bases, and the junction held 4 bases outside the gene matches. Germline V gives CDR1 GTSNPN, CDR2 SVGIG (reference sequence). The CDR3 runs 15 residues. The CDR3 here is CAWSIGTSGSYEQYF. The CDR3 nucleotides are TGTGCCTGGAGCATCGGGACTAGCGGCTCCTACGAGCAGTACTTC.

CDR3 residues: CASSLGRHQETQYF. In DNA form, the CDR3 reads TGTGCCAGCAGCTTGGGCCGCCACCAAGAGACCCAGTACTTC. This chain links TRBV7-6 with TRBJ2-5; D is ambiguous. Trimming pared 3 bases from V and 0 bases from J, leaving 8 bases between. Germline loops: CDR1 SGHVS, CDR2 FNYEAQ. The CDR3 extends over 14 amino acids.

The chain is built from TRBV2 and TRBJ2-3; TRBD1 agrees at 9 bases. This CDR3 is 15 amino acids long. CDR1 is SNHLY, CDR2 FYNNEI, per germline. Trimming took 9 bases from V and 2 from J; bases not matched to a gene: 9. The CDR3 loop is CARTGTGTYTDTQYF. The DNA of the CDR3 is TGTGCCAGAACCGGGACAGGGACCTACACAGATACGCAGTATTTT. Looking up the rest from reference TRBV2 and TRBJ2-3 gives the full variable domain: EPEVTQTPSHQVTQMGQEVILRCVPISNHLYFYWYRQILGQKVEFLVSFYNNEISEKSEIFDDQFSVERPDGSNFTLKIRSTKLEDSAMYFCARTGTGTYTDTQYFGPGTRLTVL.

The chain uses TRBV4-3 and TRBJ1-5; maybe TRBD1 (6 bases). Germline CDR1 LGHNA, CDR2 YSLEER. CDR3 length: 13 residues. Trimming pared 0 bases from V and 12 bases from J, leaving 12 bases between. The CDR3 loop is CASSQDGGASQHF. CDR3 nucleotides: TGCGCCAGCAGCCAAGATGGGGGGGCCAGCCAGCATTTT.

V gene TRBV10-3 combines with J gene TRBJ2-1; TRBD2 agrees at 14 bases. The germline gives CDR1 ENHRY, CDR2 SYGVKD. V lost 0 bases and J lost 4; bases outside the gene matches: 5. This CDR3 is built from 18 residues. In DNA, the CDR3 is TGTGCCATCAGTGAGTCGGGGACTAGCGGGAGACCATACAATGAGCAGTTCTTC. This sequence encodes CAISESGTSGRPYNEQFF.